This TCR beta chain was obtained from a study of T cell responses to AZD1222 COVID-19 vaccine. Points from the study as a whole: Regions left unmutated in variants are reportedly the target of nearly half of spike-specific TCRs. Spike-specific TCR depth and breadth grew after two AZD1222 doses.

A remark on this clone: Its cognate antigen is unknown.

The CDR3 loop spans 16 amino acids. V gave up 4 bases and J gave up 3 bases, with 18 bases separating them. CDR1 and CDR2 (germline): MDHEN, SYDVKM. The method was immunoSEQ multiplex PCR; TCRdb's version includes in-frame clones alone and lacks a portion of them. The sample consists of roughly 97,000 clones, around 89% of them appearing once. The sequenced sample was peripheral blood, obtained on day 0 of AZD1222 vaccination. This sequence joins TRBV28 and TRBJ1-2; TRBD1 might be the D (6 bases). This TCR was recovered from an adult in good health. CDR3 in amino acids: CASSSPLFGGDYGYTF. DNA for the CDR3: TGTGCCAGCAGTTCGCCCCTCTTTGGGGGCGACTATGGCTACACCTTC.